Below, 15 T cell receptor beta chains from the same sample are listed, as sequenced in a study of shared clonotypes between healthy human individuals. Measured with immunoSEQ multiplex PCR; TCRdb has only the in-frame clones, and not every one. The repertoire holds some 490,000 clones, 81% seen once, with approximately 11% in the top ten. The sequencing sample was made of PBMCs. The receptor source for this set is a woman aged 35 to 49 in good health. Some clones in this sample may be carry-over from other donors' samples.

Note on this clone: Other DNA sequences in this sample translate to the same CDR3. This chain joins TRBV18 and TRBJ2-7; D not resolved. CDR1 KGHSH and CDR2 LQKENI come from the germline V gene. CDR3 length: 15 residues. V dropped 0 bases and J dropped 2 bases, with 11 bases sitting between them. The CDR3: CASSPPSSSTYEQYF. In nucleotides, the CDR3 is TGTGCCAGCTCACCACCTTCGTCCTCAACCTACGAGCAGTACTTC.

In this sample, this clone turned up once. The chain employs TRBV10-1 and TRBJ2-2; 12 bases are shared with TRBD2. The ends lost 6 bases at V and 4 bases at J; junction bases unmatched: 3. The CDR3 extends over 15 amino acids. CDR1 is WNHNN and CDR2 is SYGVQD in the germline V gene (reference sequence). CDR3 protein: CASSPTSGSTGELFF. In nucleotides, the CDR3 is TGCGCCAGCAGCCCGACTAGCGGGAGCACCGGGGAGCTGTTTTTT.

This clone appeared a single time. This CDR3 reads CSVNGLAGEGSSYNEQFF. CDR3 DNA sequence: TGCAGCGTTAACGGACTAGCGGGAGAGGGAAGCTCCTACAATGAGCAGTTCTTC. This sequence joins TRBV29-1 and TRBJ2-1, with TRBD2 identical over 13 bases. Germline CDR1 SQVTM, CDR2 ANQGSEA. This CDR3 contains 18 residues. J lost 0 bases, V lost 5 bases, and 10 bases had no gene match.

The CDR3 nucleotides read TGTGCCAGCAGCTTAAACGTGGGGACAGGCACTGAAGCTTTCTTT. Amino acid sequence: CASSLNVGTGTEAFF. The V call is TRBV13, the J call TRBJ1-1; 8 bases agree with TRBD1. Germline V gene sequence: CDR1 PRHDT, CDR2 FYEKMQ (reference sequence). After removal of 2 bases from V and 4 bases from J, the junction contained 6 bases not matched to a gene. This CDR3 contains 15 residues.

V usage is TRBV27 and J usage is TRBJ2-7; D is unresolved. The V and J ends lost 5 bases and 0 bases respectively, with 8 bases between them. Germline CDR1 is MNHEY and CDR2 is SMNVEV (reference sequence). The CDR3 sequence is 13 residues long. In DNA form, the CDR3 reads TGTGCCAGCAGTCCTCTCAGCTCCTACGAGCAGTACTTC. It specifies CASSPLSSYEQYF.

This clone came up once. This chain joins TRBV29-1 and TRBJ2-2; 7 nucleotides agree with TRBD2. The CDR3 totals 13 residues. CDR1 is SQVTM, CDR2 ANQGSEA, per germline. Trimming removed 7 bases from V and 6 bases from J; junction bases left unmatched: 8. The CDR3 region is CSAHTGGAGELFF. CDR3 DNA sequence: TGCAGCGCCCATACGGGGGGAGCCGGGGAGCTGTTTTTT.

This chain connects TRBV30 to TRBJ2-7, with a possible D match to TRBD1 (6 bases). CDR3 length: 13 amino acids. CDR1 is GTSNPN, CDR2 SVGIG, per germline (reference sequence). V gave up 0 bases and J gave up 7 bases, with 13 bases separating them. DNA for the CDR3: TGTGCCTGGAGTGTAGTTGGGGGCGGTGAGCAGTACTTC. Its translation: CAWSVVGGGEQYF.

The rearrangement joins TRBV19 to TRBJ1-2; a weak D match, TRBD1 (6 bases). V was trimmed by 6 bases and J by 3 bases, leaving 11 bases between them. The germline V gene has CDR1 LNHDA and CDR2 SQIVND (reference sequence). This CDR3 has 13 residues. The CDR3 protein is CASRVRGYYGYTF. The CDR3 DNA reads as TGTGCCAGTAGGGTAAGGGGGTACTATGGCTACACCTTC.

J is TRBJ2-3 and V is TRBV13; no definite D call. V shed 2 bases and J shed 7 bases, with 7 bases lying between them. Germline assignment: CDR1 PRHDT and CDR2 FYEKMQ (reference sequence). CDR3 size: 12 residues. The CDR3 DNA is TGTGCCAGCAGCTTAAGTAGCTATACGCAGTATTTT. Translated: CASSLSSYTQYF. Full variable domain (missing parts from reference TRBV13 and TRBJ2-3): AAGVIQSPRHLIKEKRETATLKCYPIPRHDTVYWYQQGPGQDPQFLISFYEKMQSDKGSIPDRFSAQQFSDYHSELNMSSLELGDSALYFCASSLSSYTQYFGPGTRLTVL.

V and J are TRBV5-5 and TRBJ2-7; D not resolved. The CDR3 has 16 residues. Trimming took off 1 base at V and 2 bases at J, with 16 bases between the two ends. Germline lookup yields CDR1 SGHKS and CDR2 YYEKEE (reference sequence). This chain's CDR3 is CASSLSAGSQPYEQYF. CDR3 nucleotides: TGTGCCAGCAGCTTGTCGGCAGGATCCCAGCCCTACGAGCAGTACTTC.

On this clone: Given a far larger clone just one base away, this is likely a sequencing read error. This same CDR3 is encoded by further DNA sequences in the sample. The V gene is TRBV30, the J gene TRBJ1-5, with D perhaps TRBD1 (6 bases). Trimming shortened V by 2 bases and J by 1 base, and 9 bases separated the two germline ends. CDR1 and CDR2 from the germline V gene are GTSNPN and SVGIG (reference sequence). This CDR3 has 14 amino acids. CDR3 sequence: CAWSTGQSNQPQHF. In DNA form, the CDR3 reads TGTGCCTGGAGTACTGGACAGAGCAATCAGCCCCAGCATTTT.

Note on this clone: This specimen includes other DNA sequences encoding the same CDR3. The gene calls are TRBV30 and TRBJ2-1; no clear D gene. The CDR3 extends over 13 amino acids. The germline V gene encodes CDR1 GTSNPN and CDR2 SVGIG (reference sequence). The ends were cut back, 0 bases at V and 6 bases at J, with 9 bases in the middle. CDR3 bases: TGTGCCTGGAGTGTAGGCAGAGTCAATGAGCAGTTCTTC. Protein: CAWSVGRVNEQFF. The full variable domain, in which reference TRBV30 and TRBJ2-1 provide the parts outside the CDR3, is SQTIHQWPATLVQPVGSPLSLECTVEGTSNPNLYWYRQAAGRGLQLLFYSVGIGQISSEVPQNLSASRPQDRQFILSSKKLLLSDSGFYLCAWSVGRVNEQFFGPGTRLTVL.

This sequence joins TRBV5-4 and TRBJ1-1; TRBD1 is a possible D gene (5 bases). The V gene lost 0 bases and the J gene lost 4 bases, with 10 bases spanning the gap. Germline V gene sequence: CDR1 SGHNT, CDR2 YYREEE (reference sequence). The CDR3 is 14 residues long. CDR3 loop: CASSLGWQGTEAFF. The CDR3, as DNA: TGTGCCAGCAGCTTGGGTTGGCAGGGCACTGAAGCTTTCTTT.

The chain is built from TRBV18 and TRBJ1-4; 7 bases are shared with TRBD1. The CDR3 has 18 residues. CDR1 and CDR2 from the germline V gene are KGHSH and LQKENI. The V gene end was trimmed by 0 bases and the J gene end by 3 bases; junction bases not matched to a gene: 10. CDR3 in DNA: TGTGCCAGCTCACCACCCGACCAGGGGGGATTGGCTAATGAAAAACTGTTTTTT. Encoded protein: CASSPPDQGGLANEKLFF.

The J gene is TRBJ1-3, the V gene TRBV18, with no clear D. Germline CDR1 KGHSH, CDR2 LQKENI. Trimming removed 2 bases at V and 3 bases at J, with 5 bases between. This CDR3 has 13 residues. The CDR3 loop reads CASSPNSGNTIYF. In DNA, the CDR3 is TGTGCCAGCTCACCAAATAGTGGAAACACCATATATTTT.